This T cell receptor (beta chain) was observed in a study of cytomegalovirus exposure and HLA in healthy donors. Study-level findings and limits: According to reports, the classifier identified cytomegalovirus status with high specificity and sensitivity. The authors excluded some V segments, including TRBV6-2 and TRBV6-3, as indistinguishable. In a later analysis, TCR beta V- and J-gene trimming was associated with a missense DCLRE1C variant.

The primer mix had 60 Vbeta and 13 Jbeta primers. Here immunoSEQ multiplex PCR was the method, and the copy in TCRdb shows in-frame clones only, minus some. Counted here are around 160,000 clones, around 73% occurring once; the ten biggest clones make up 1.4%. The CDR3 runs 12 residues. V lost 0 bases, J lost 8 bases, and 3 bases lay in between. Germline V CDR1 and CDR2: SGDLS, YYNGEE. About this clone itself: Antigen specificity is unknown.

Healthy bone marrow donors made up the donor group. Input material: PBMCs. The clonotype comes from a male donor in good health and CMV-seronegative. V and J are TRBV9 and TRBJ1-6, with no clear D. The CDR3 protein is CASSVDYSPLHF. The CDR3 DNA is TGTGCCAGCAGCGTAGACTATTCACCCCTCCACTTT.